A selection of T cell receptor beta chains follows, all from one sample in a study of blood T cell repertoires in COVID-19. Clones were read by immunoSEQ multiplex PCR, and TCRdb kept only the in-frame ones, dropping some. The sample contains 85,000 or so clones, around 81% of which appear only once. Sequenced input: peripheral blood. The origin of the receptors is a man of 80 years or more with acute or convalescent COVID-19. Each CDR3 is given without its conserved first and last residue. The order of the fields is V gene, J gene, CDR3 protein.

v_call: TRBV11-2
j_call: TRBJ2-3
cdr3_aa: ASSQEASGTLDTQY

v_call: TRBV27
j_call: TRBJ1-6
cdr3_aa: ASSLQRGGSPLH

v_call: TRBV7-2
j_call: TRBJ2-5
cdr3_aa: ASSLRTGQETQY

v_call: TRBV24-1
j_call: TRBJ1-2
cdr3_aa: ATSARVGGAGYGYT

v_call: TRBV3-1/TRBV3-2
j_call: TRBJ1-1
cdr3_aa: ASSPTGSSTEAF

v_call: TRBV6-5
j_call: TRBJ1-1
cdr3_aa: ASIVTSNTEAF

v_call: TRBV19
j_call: TRBJ2-3
cdr3_aa: ASSKLPSTDTQY

v_call: TRBV3-1/TRBV3-2
j_call: TRBJ1-3
cdr3_aa: ASSPRGGVDSGNTIY

v_call: TRBV7-3
j_call: TRBJ2-3
cdr3_aa: ASSLTGAIDTQY

v_call: TRBV2
j_call: TRBJ2-1
cdr3_aa: ASSSDRYNEQF

v_call: TRBV2
j_call: TRBJ1-2
cdr3_aa: ASRMDRGVGYGYT

v_call: TRBV2
j_call: TRBJ2-7
cdr3_aa: ASSSEAYEQY

v_call: TRBV2
j_call: TRBJ2-4
cdr3_aa: ASSWDRVAKNIQY

v_call: TRBV10-3
j_call: TRBJ1-2
cdr3_aa: AISGTGNYGYT

v_call: TRBV3-1/TRBV3-2
j_call: TRBJ1-2
cdr3_aa: ASSRARQGANYGYT

v_call: TRBV5-1
j_call: TRBJ2-2
cdr3_aa: ASSLVRDSNTGELF

v_call: TRBV4-2
j_call: TRBJ1-1
cdr3_aa: ASSQDREAEAF

v_call: TRBV6-1
j_call: TRBJ2-7
cdr3_aa: ASSEAGGQGIYEQY

v_call: TRBV2
j_call: TRBJ1-5
cdr3_aa: ACSGTGSRQPQH

v_call: TRBV18
j_call: TRBJ1-1
cdr3_aa: ASSLSTGVTEAF

v_call: TRBV18
j_call: TRBJ2-1
cdr3_aa: ASSPIGTSGNNEQF

v_call: TRBV2
j_call: TRBJ1-4
cdr3_aa: ASRGQAREKLF

v_call: TRBV27
j_call: TRBJ2-2
cdr3_aa: ASTLGTGINTGELF

v_call: TRBV5-1
j_call: TRBJ1-1
cdr3_aa: ASSLTGENTEAF

v_call: TRBV6-5
j_call: TRBJ2-3
cdr3_aa: ASSYELTGDTQY

v_call: TRBV30
j_call: TRBJ1-1
cdr3_aa: AWSRTGHSEAF

v_call: TRBV5-1
j_call: TRBJ2-5
cdr3_aa: ASSLGGRETQY

v_call: TRBV2
j_call: TRBJ2-2
cdr3_aa: ASRSGKATGELF

v_call: TRBV6-5
j_call: TRBJ2-7
cdr3_aa: ASSKLAGAYEQY

v_call: TRBV27
j_call: TRBJ1-1
cdr3_aa: ASSLNAGVNTEAF

v_call: TRBV5-1
j_call: TRBJ1-4
cdr3_aa: ASSKGAEEKLF

v_call: TRBV2
j_call: TRBJ2-7
cdr3_aa: ASSEGLAGVYEQY

v_call: TRBV6-5
j_call: TRBJ1-3
cdr3_aa: ASSYGGGAAGNTIY

v_call: TRBV19
j_call: TRBJ2-1
cdr3_aa: ASSIVPETGNEQF